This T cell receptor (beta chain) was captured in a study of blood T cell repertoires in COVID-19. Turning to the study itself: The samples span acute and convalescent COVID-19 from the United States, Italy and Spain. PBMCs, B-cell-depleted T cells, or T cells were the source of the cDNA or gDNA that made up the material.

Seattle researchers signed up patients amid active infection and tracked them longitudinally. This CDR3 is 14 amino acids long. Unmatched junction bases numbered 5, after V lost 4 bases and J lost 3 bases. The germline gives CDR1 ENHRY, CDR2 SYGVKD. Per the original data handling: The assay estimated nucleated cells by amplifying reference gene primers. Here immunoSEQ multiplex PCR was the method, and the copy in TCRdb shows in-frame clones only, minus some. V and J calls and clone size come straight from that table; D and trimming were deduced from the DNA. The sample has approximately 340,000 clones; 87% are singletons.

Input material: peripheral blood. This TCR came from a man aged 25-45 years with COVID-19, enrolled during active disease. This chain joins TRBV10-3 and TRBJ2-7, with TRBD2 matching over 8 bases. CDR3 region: CAISGSSGSYEQYF. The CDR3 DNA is TGTGCCATCAGTGGGTCCAGCGGGAGCTACGAGCAGTACTTC.